This T cell receptor beta chain was found in a study of blood T cells in healthy people across ages. Broader study findings: Diversity was higher, and naive CD4+ cells more numerous, in long-lived donors than in aged donors. Diversity of TCR beta per million T cells declined in a roughly linear way with age.

This clonotype occurred a few times. Its antigen is unidentified. Each sample used at least 6 million PBMCs. With each sample, at least 5 micrograms of total RNA were extracted. Together with a sample-barcoded 5' primer, a J-beta primer mix was included in a second PCR lasting about 6 to 11 cycles. TCRdb re-derived calls from the 5' RACE reads in MiXCR, one entry per CDR3 protein. The data show fewer than 700,000 distinct CDR3 sequences, around two fifths seen once. The germline V gene has CDR1 MDHEN and CDR2 SYDVKM. V was pared by 4 bases and J by 5 bases, with 9 bases between. This CDR3 spans 12 amino acids.

The sample consisted of blood. V usage is TRBV28 and J usage is TRBJ2-7; no clear D. The receptor's source is a man of 80 years or more in good health. This CDR3 is CASSSDRHEQYF. The CDR3 bases are TGTGCCAGCAGTTCCGACCGCCACGAGCAGTACTTC.